Given below is one TCR beta chain in context. Other nucleotide sequences from this sample produce the same CDR3. This entry is derived from a study of shared clonotypes between healthy human individuals. Germline-derived CDR1 and CDR2 are SGHRS and YFSETQ. This CDR3 comprises 15 residues. J gave up 3 bases and V 4 bases, and 2 bases lay outside the gene matches. Produced via immunoSEQ multiplex PCR; TCRdb's table is partial and in-frame only. The sample yields about 1 million clones, 70% to 80% seen once. Material for sequencing was memory CD4+ T cells sorted from blood. Subset here: CD45RA-negative fraction. The rearrangement uses TRBV5-1 and TRBJ2-7; 15 bases line up with TRBD2. This clonotype originated in a man between 18 and 35 years old in good health. The CDR3 region is CASSEGLAGGYEQYF. The CDR3 bases are TGCGCCAGCAGCGAGGGACTAGCGGGAGGCTACGAGCAGTACTTC.